This T cell receptor (beta chain) was recovered during a study of T cell repertoires in cytomegalovirus infection. Study background: CMV epitopes, recently identified HLA-C-restricted and well-studied HLA-B-restricted, were used.

CDR1 and CDR2 from the germline V gene are SGDLS and YYNGEE. CDR3 length: 16 amino acids. Trimming removed 0 bases from V and 5 bases from J; junction bases left unmatched: 9. Regarding the study as a whole: There were HLA-C-restricted CMV-specific TCR beta clonotypes dominating the ex vivo response.

TCRdb itself ran the reads through MiXCR, one entry per CDR3 protein. Among 450,000 to 600,000 distinct CDR3 sequences listed, 33% were seen once. Regarding this clonotype: Its antigen is not known.

Here the sequenced sample was cultured PBMCs, taken from culture after CMV antigen stimulation. This rearrangement joins TRBV9 to TRBJ2-3, with 7 bases lining up with TRBD2. The clonotype originates from a human donor in good health (CMV status not recorded). Some clones in this sample may be carry-over from other donors' samples. The CDR3 loop is CASSVGWRETIDTQYF. In DNA form, the CDR3 reads TGTGCCAGCAGCGTAGGATGGCGGGAGACGATAGATACGCAGTATTTT. The full variable domain, its missing parts supplied by reference TRBV9 and TRBJ2-3, is DSGVTQTPKHLITATGQRVTLRCSPRSGDLSVYWYQQSLDQGLQFLIQYYNGEERAKGNILERFSAQQFPDLHSELNLSSLELGDSALYFCASSVGWRETIDTQYFGPGTRLTVL.